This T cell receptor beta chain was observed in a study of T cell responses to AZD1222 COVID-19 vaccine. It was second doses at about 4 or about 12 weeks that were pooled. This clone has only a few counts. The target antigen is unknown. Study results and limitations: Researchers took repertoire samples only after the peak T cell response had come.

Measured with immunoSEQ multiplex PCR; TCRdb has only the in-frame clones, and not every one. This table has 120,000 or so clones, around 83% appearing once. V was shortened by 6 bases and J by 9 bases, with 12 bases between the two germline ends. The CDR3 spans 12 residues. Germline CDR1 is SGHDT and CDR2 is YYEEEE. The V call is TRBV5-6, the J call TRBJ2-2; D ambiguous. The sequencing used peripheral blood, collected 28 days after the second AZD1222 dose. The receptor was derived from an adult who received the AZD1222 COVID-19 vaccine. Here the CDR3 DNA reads TGTGCCAGCAACGCGGTTAATCGGGAGCTGTTTTTT. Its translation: CASNAVNRELFF.